Following are 6 T cell receptor beta chains from one sample sequenced in a study of shared clonotypes between healthy human individuals. Here immunoSEQ multiplex PCR was the method, and the copy in TCRdb shows in-frame clones only, minus some. The sample has millions of clones, around 95% seen once; the top ten hold under 0.15%. Sequencing was carried out using naive CD4+ T cells sorted from blood. Stated subset: CD45RA+ positively selected. The receptors originated from a man younger than 35 in good health.

This sequence joins TRBV19 and TRBJ2-4; TRBD2 matches 8 bases. Germline V gene sequence: CDR1 LNHDA, CDR2 SQIVND (reference sequence). The CDR3 loop spans 17 amino acids. V lost 0 bases to trimming and J lost 0 bases; unmatched junction nucleotides: 4. The CDR3 nucleotides read TGTGCCAGTAGTATAGATCTAGCGGGTGGAGCCAAAAACATTCAGTACTTC. Amino acid sequence: CASSIDLAGGAKNIQYF.

This clone was seen only once. The genes are TRBV10-3 and TRBJ1-1; D is possibly TRBD1 (5 bases). CDR1 and CDR2 from the germline V gene are ENHRY and SYGVKD. V was trimmed by 3 bases and J by 4 bases, leaving 9 bases between them. The CDR3 runs to 13 residues. The CDR3 nucleotides are TGTGCCATCAGTGATAGACAGCCCACTGAAGCTTTCTTT. Translating it yields CAISDRQPTEAFF.

The V and J genes are TRBV2 and TRBJ2-3; D gene ambiguous. The CDR3 sequence is 16 residues long. V dropped 0 bases and J dropped 0 bases, with 10 bases sitting between them. Germline V lookup: CDR1 SNHLY, CDR2 FYNNEI. The CDR3 loop is CASSEAGVPSTDTQYF. The CDR3, as DNA: TGTGCCAGCAGTGAAGCAGGAGTACCTAGCACAGATACGCAGTATTTT.

The chain joins TRBV28 to TRBJ2-1; D is ambiguous. The V gene's germline CDR1 is MDHEN and CDR2 SYDVKM. V dropped 2 bases and J dropped 10 bases, with 9 bases sitting between them. The CDR3 is 12 residues long. CDR3 sequence (DNA): TGTGCCAGCAGTTTACGCATTGGGGAGCAGTTCTTC. It yields the protein CASSLRIGEQFF.

The CDR3 DNA reads as TGTGCCAGCAGCTTGGCCGACCGGTATTCACCCCTCCACTTT. Translation: CASSLADRYSPLHF. The rearrangement links TRBV5-4 to TRBJ1-6; D ambiguous. The CDR3 sequence is 14 residues long. Trimming pared 0 bases from V and 8 bases from J, leaving 9 bases between. CDR1 is SGHNT and CDR2 is YYREEE in the germline V gene (reference sequence).

The genes are TRBV4-3 and TRBJ1-4; D is unresolved. The CDR3 runs to 16 residues. Trimming left V 0 bases short and J 12 bases short, with 20 bases between. Germline-derived CDR1 and CDR2 are LGHNA and YSLEER. Here the CDR3 reads CASSQDRFPIGRELFF. The DNA of the CDR3 is TGCGCCAGCAGCCAAGATCGATTCCCGATTGGGCGGGAACTGTTTTTT.